These 29 T cell receptor beta chains were all obtained from the same sample, sequenced in a study of CD8 T cells in ankylosing spondylitis. The study's findings and limits: Ankylosing spondylitis blood appeared to be characterized by a TCR beta motif of under ten highly homologous variants.

TCRdb reanalysed the 5' RACE reads using MiXCR and keeps one entry per CDR3 protein. The table has about 510,000 distinct CDR3 sequences, approximately 5% seen once; the top ten hold roughly 3.5%. These TCRs' antigens remain unknown. Material: blood, either unsorted or a sorted T cell fraction (not recorded which). The source of these receptors is a male donor with ankylosing spondylitis.

The chain is built from TRBV4-3 and TRBJ2-2; TRBD1 aligns across 7 bases. The germline V gene encodes CDR1 LGHNA and CDR2 YSLEER. V gave up 1 base and J gave up 5 bases; unmatched junction bases: 7. The CDR3 totals 16 residues. The CDR3 coding sequence is TGCGCCAGCAGCCAAGTGCCCGGGACAGATACCGGGGAGCTGTTTTTT. It yields the protein CASSQVPGTDTGELFF.

In this sample, this clonotype turned up many times. The chain combines TRBV15 with TRBJ1-4; D not resolved. The V gene lost 0 bases and the J gene lost 6 bases, with 8 bases spanning the gap. The CDR3 sequence is 14 residues long. Looked up from germline, CDR1 is LNHNV and CDR2 is YYDKDF (reference sequence). The CDR3 here is CATSRDLRDEKLFF. The CDR3 coding sequence is TGTGCCACCAGCAGAGATTTGAGGGATGAAAAACTGTTTTTT.

The chain carries TRBV7-9 and TRBJ1-5, with 7 bases lining up with TRBD1. V shed 3 bases and J 7 bases; nucleotides not matched to a gene: 9. This CDR3 is built from 15 residues. Germline-derived CDR1 and CDR2 are SEHNR and FQNEAQ (reference sequence). The chain's CDR3 is CASSFTGDRGQPQHF. CDR3 bases: TGTGCCAGCAGCTTTACAGGGGATCGTGGACAGCCCCAGCATTTT.

This clonotype was counted many times. This rearrangement joins TRBV20-1 to TRBJ1-1, with D maybe TRBD1 (5 bases). Deletions cut 8 bases from V and 7 bases from J, with 20 bases between. The CDR3 extends over 13 amino acids. Germline assignment: CDR1 DFQATT and CDR2 SNEGSKA (reference sequence). In DNA form, the CDR3 reads TGCAGTCAGCTAGCAAGGGACCCGCGTGAAGCTTTCTTT. Protein sequence: CSQLARDPREAFF.

This clonotype occurred a few times. This sequence joins TRBV15 and TRBJ2-3, with TRBD1 matching 7 bases. V was pared by 0 bases and J by 8 bases, with 14 bases of the junction left unmatched. From germline, CDR1 is LNHNV and CDR2 YYDKDF (reference sequence). The CDR3 has 17 residues. The CDR3 bases are TGTGCCACCAGCAGAGATTATCGACAGGGTGTTGGGGGTACGCAGTATTTT. It yields the protein CATSRDYRQGVGGTQYF.

A few counts support this clonotype. The chain combines TRBV12-3 or TRBV12-4 with TRBJ1-4; D gene uncertain. Trimming cost V 1 base and J 10 bases, with 22 bases left between them. The CDR3 runs 17 residues. CDR3 region: CASSLDPGRLNAGKLFF. The CDR3 DNA reads as TGTGCCAGCAGTTTAGACCCGGGCCGCCTTAATGCGGGAAAACTGTTTTTT.

The chain combines TRBV10-1 with TRBJ2-1; 7 bases fit TRBD2. This CDR3 comprises 16 residues. The germline CDR1 and CDR2 sequences are WNHNN and SYGVQD (reference sequence). Trimming removed 2 bases from V and 5 bases from J; junction bases left unmatched: 9. CDR3 amino acids: CASSESTREYNNEQFF. As DNA, the CDR3 is TGCGCCAGCAGTGAGAGTACGCGGGAGTACAACAATGAGCAGTTCTTC.

The chain combines TRBV12-3 or TRBV12-4 with TRBJ1-5, with D uncertain. V lost 10 bases and J lost 7, with 17 bases in between. The CDR3 extends over 13 amino acids. In DNA form, the CDR3 reads TGTGCCACCACACCAGGTAGCTCACAGCCCCAGCATTTT. It translates to CATTPGSSQPQHF.

This clonotype was recorded many times. This rearrangement joins TRBV5-1 to TRBJ1-6; D unclear. This CDR3 has 16 residues. From germline, CDR1 is SGHRS and CDR2 YFSETQ. V lost 0 bases and J lost 9, with 16 bases in between. The CDR3 DNA follows: TGCGCCAGCAGCTTGGGTATTTCATCCGCAGGTTCACCCCTCCACTTT. It translates to CASSLGISSAGSPLHF.

This clonotype appeared a single time. J is TRBJ2-1 and V is TRBV6-1; TRBD2 matches 11 bases. Trimming at V came to 6 bases and at J to 9 bases, leaving 10 bases not matched to a gene. This CDR3 spans 15 amino acids. The germline V gene has CDR1 MNHNS and CDR2 SASEGT. The CDR3 loop is CASRPLAGGSSEQFF. The CDR3 region has the DNA TGTGCCAGCAGGCCCTTAGCGGGAGGGTCCAGTGAGCAGTTCTTC.

Many counts were recorded for this clonotype. The V and J genes are TRBV28 and TRBJ1-5, with 8 positions matching TRBD1. Trimming cost V 4 bases and J 2 bases; bases outside gene matches: 4. Germline-derived CDR1 and CDR2 are MDHEN and SYDVKM. CDR3 size: 15 residues. CDR3 sequence: CASSYRGEGNQPQHF. DNA of the CDR3: TGTGCCAGCAGTTACAGGGGGGAGGGCAATCAGCCCCAGCATTTT.

This clonotype has ten or more counts. The V and J genes are TRBV12-3 or TRBV12-4 and TRBJ2-1; TRBD2 is a possible D gene (5 bases). With 7 bases removed from V and 4 bases from J, the gap between germline ends came to 14 bases. This CDR3 has 14 residues. CDR3: CASNIDYIYNEQFF. As DNA, the CDR3 is TGTGCCAGCAATATCGACTACATTTACAATGAGCAGTTCTTC.

This clonotype has ten or more counts. The V gene is TRBV5-1, the J gene TRBJ2-3; possible D gene TRBD2, 5 bases. This CDR3 spans 14 amino acids. The germline V and J ends were trimmed by 3 bases and 1 base, with 9 bases remaining between them. Germline V gene lookup returns CDR1 SGHRS and CDR2 YFSETQ. Here the CDR3 DNA reads TGCGCCAGCAGCTGGAGTAGCGGCACAGATACGCAGTATTTT. Protein product: CASSWSSGTDTQYF.

This clonotype was found many times. The rearrangement uses TRBV28 and TRBJ1-6; D might be TRBD1 (5 bases). Per germline, CDR1 MDHEN and CDR2 SYDVKM. The CDR3 contains 15 residues. V lost 2 bases and J 9 bases, leaving 14 bases between the germline ends. The CDR3, as DNA: TGTGCCAGCAGTTTAGGGGGAAGCGGATTTTCACCCCTCCACTTT. It yields the protein CASSLGGSGFSPLHF.

This clonotype was seen more than once but under ten times. The V gene is TRBV11-2, the J gene TRBJ2-7, with 10 bases that match TRBD2. The CDR3 runs to 14 residues. V gave up 8 bases and J gave up 2 bases; unmatched junction bases: 6. Germline-derived CDR1 and CDR2 are SGHAT and FQNNGV. The CDR3 DNA sequence: TGTGCCAGCGGGCGGACTAGCGGAACCTACGAGCAGTACTTC. Translated, it gives CASGRTSGTYEQYF.

This clonotype has ten or more counts. The chain employs TRBV5-1 and TRBJ1-1; tentative D call: TRBD1 (5 bases). There are 12 residues in the CDR3. V was shortened by 4 bases and J by 7 bases, with 11 bases between the two germline ends. Germline V gene sequence: CDR1 SGHRS, CDR2 YFSETQ. The CDR3 loop is CASSPDKGEAFF. CDR3 bases: TGCGCCAGCAGCCCGGACAAGGGTGAAGCTTTCTTT.

This clonotype was detected ten times or more. This chain links TRBV28 with TRBJ2-7; no clear D gene. The CDR3 contains 13 residues. The germline V gene encodes CDR1 MDHEN and CDR2 SYDVKM. V was clipped by 2 bases and J by 2 bases, with 7 bases between them. The CDR3 DNA reads TGTGCCAGCAGTTTAGGCTTAACCTACGAGCAGTACTTC. Translated, it gives CASSLGLTYEQYF.

This clonotype was seen repeatedly, ten times or more. The rearrangement links TRBV7-9 to TRBJ1-1; D is perhaps TRBD1 (5 bases). V lost 4 bases to trimming and J lost 0 bases, with 18 bases between them. Germline assignment: CDR1 SEHNR and CDR2 FQNEAQ (reference sequence). CDR3 length: 17 amino acids. CDR3 region: CASSSIPGRGLNTEAFF. The CDR3 nucleotides are TGTGCCAGCAGCTCAATACCGGGTAGGGGACTGAACACTGAAGCTTTCTTT.

This clonotype has a handful of counts. The chain joins TRBV15 to TRBJ2-4; 7 positions agree with TRBD2. With 1 base clipped from V and 14 bases from J, the junction kept 14 bases outside the gene matches. CDR1 is LNHNV, CDR2 YYDKDF, per germline (reference sequence). CDR3 length: 15 amino acids. Here the CDR3 DNA reads TGTGCCACCAGCAGAGGAGGAACTAGCGCCGAGGTTAAGTACTTC. It is translated as CATSRGGTSAEVKYF. Full variable domain (missing parts from reference TRBV15 and TRBJ2-4): DAMVIQNPRYQVTQFGKPVTLSCSQTLNHNVMYWYQQKSSQAPKLLFHYYDKDFNNEADTPDNFQSRRPNTSFCFLDIRSPGLGDTAMYLCATSRGGTSAEVKYFGAGTRLSVL.

Many counts were recorded for this clonotype. The V call is TRBV11-2, the J call TRBJ1-2; D is uncertain. CDR3 length: 11 residues. Germline V CDR1 and CDR2: SGHAT, FQNNGV. V lost 4 bases, J lost 8 bases, and 8 bases lay in between. The CDR3: CASSSSWGYTF. As DNA, the CDR3 is TGTGCCAGCAGCTCCAGCTGGGGCTACACCTTC.

This clonotype was seen at least ten times. The chain recombines TRBV7-2 with TRBJ2-7; TRBD2 agrees at 8 bases. The CDR3 contains 15 residues. Per the germline V gene, CDR1 is SGHTA and CDR2 is FQGNSA. With V trimmed by 5 bases and J by 1 base, 7 bases remained unmatched. The DNA for the CDR3 is TGTGCCAGCAGCGCACGGGCGGGAGGATCCTACGAGCAGTACTTC. Translated: CASSARAGGSYEQYF.

This clonotype was recorded many times. The rearrangement links TRBV7-8 to TRBJ1-5; no reliable D call. V lost 0 bases and J 5 bases, leaving 8 bases between the germline ends. Germline V gives CDR1 SGHVS, CDR2 FQNEAQ. This CDR3 is built from 14 residues. This chain's CDR3 is CASSLARADQPQHF. The CDR3 DNA reads TGTGCCAGCAGCTTAGCGAGGGCTGATCAGCCCCAGCATTTT.

This clonotype was observed many times. This chain links TRBV10-3 with TRBJ2-7; 7 bases fit TRBD1. V lost 6 bases to trimming and J lost 0 bases; unmatched junction nucleotides: 8. The CDR3 extends over 15 amino acids. The germline V gene encodes CDR1 ENHRY and CDR2 SYGVKD. CDR3 DNA sequence: TGTGCCATCAGAGGCAGGGGGACCAACTCCTACGAGCAGTACTTC. Translated, it gives CAIRGRGTNSYEQYF.

This clonotype occurred many times. The rearrangement uses TRBV21-1 and TRBJ2-7. TRBV21-1 is noted as a pseudogene. The CDR3 has 12 residues. DNA for the CDR3: TGTGCCAGCAGCAACAAGCTCATACGGCAATACTTC. It encodes CASSNKLIRQYF.

The table lists this clonotype with many counts. The chain has TRBV29-1 and TRBJ2-4, with 10 bases that match TRBD1. The CDR3 runs 13 residues. The V gene end was trimmed by 4 bases and the J gene end by 6 bases; junction bases not matched to a gene: 3. Germline lookup yields CDR1 SQVTM and CDR2 ANQGSEA. The CDR3 bases are TGCAGCGTTGGGACAGGGGGAGGAAACATTCAGTACTTC. Protein product: CSVGTGGGNIQYF.

This clonotype was counted only a few times. The chain employs TRBV5-1 and TRBJ2-5; the match to TRBD1 covers 10 bases. Germline CDR1 is SGHRS and CDR2 is YFSETQ. With V trimmed by 4 bases and J by 5 bases, 5 bases remained unmatched. The CDR3 consists of 14 residues. DNA for the CDR3: TGCGCCAGCAGCCGGGACAGGGGAGGGGAGACCCAGTACTTC. It is translated as CASSRDRGGETQYF.

The rearrangement uses TRBV12-3 or TRBV12-4 and TRBJ1-4; possibly TRBD1 for D (5 bases). V lost 5 bases, J lost 7 bases, and 11 bases lay in between. There are 13 residues in the CDR3. CDR3 nucleotides: TGTGCCAGCAGTACACCAGGGAGTGAAAAACTGTTTTTT. Its translation is CASSTPGSEKLFF.

This clonotype was recorded many times. The chain has TRBV7-8 and TRBJ2-1, with TRBD2 as a possible D gene (6 bases). Looked up from germline, CDR1 is SGHVS and CDR2 is FQNEAQ. V was cut by 5 bases and J by 0 bases, with 17 bases left in between. The CDR3 extends over 17 amino acids. The CDR3 loop reads CASSLRRAPSSYNEQFF. For the CDR3, the DNA is TGTGCCAGCAGCCTCAGGAGGGCGCCGAGCTCCTACAATGAGCAGTTCTTC.

This clonotype was detected ten times or more. The chain links TRBV5-1 to TRBJ2-7; possible D gene TRBD1, 6 bases. V lost 5 bases to trimming and J lost 5 bases, with 11 bases between them. Germline V gives CDR1 SGHRS, CDR2 YFSETQ. The CDR3 contains 12 residues. This CDR3 reads CASRDSSHEQYF. CDR3 DNA sequence: TGCGCCAGCAGGGACAGCAGCCACGAGCAGTACTTC.